This T cell receptor (beta chain) comes out of a study of blood T cell repertoires in COVID-19. At the level of the study: Samples representing acute and convalescent COVID-19 were sourced from the United States, Italy and Spain. Sources were T cells, B-cell-depleted T cells, or PBMCs; the material itself was cDNA or gDNA.

The CDR3 spans 16 residues. V lost 4 bases and J lost 3, with 19 bases in between. Per germline, CDR1 SGHAT and CDR2 FQNNGV. It was during active infection that Seattle patients were enrolled and then longitudinally followed. In the original analysis: Amplified reference gene primers provided the basis for estimating nucleated cell counts. Produced via immunoSEQ multiplex PCR; TCRdb's table is partial and in-frame only. V and J calls and clone size are as listed in that table; D and trimming were resolved from the DNA. The table lists 170,000 or so clones, approximately 86% of them singletons, with around 0.6% in the top ten.

The sequenced sample was peripheral blood. V is TRBV11-2 and J is TRBJ2-7; tentative D call: TRBD1 (6 bases). This clonotype was sampled from a man between 60 and 75 years old with COVID-19, enrolled during active disease. CDR3 nucleotides: TGTGCCAGCAGCTCAATAAGAAGGGACAAGCGCTACGAGCAGTACTTC. Protein sequence: CASSSIRRDKRYEQYF.